The 29 T cell receptor beta chains given below trace back to one sample, sequenced in a study of human thymus T cells. The table came from immunoSEQ multiplex PCR; TCRdb's copy has only in-frame clones and leaves some out. The data contain tens of thousands of clones, around 95% of them seen just once; the ten biggest clones take up about 0.03%. Thymus was obtained from resections taken during corrective heart surgery. Sequencing used thymus tissue. The receptors shown here come from a girl less than two years old with a congenital heart defect but otherwise immunologically healthy.

The V gene is TRBV19, the J gene TRBJ1-2, with unresolved D. The V end lost 3 bases, the J end lost 4 bases, and 9 bases lay between the germline ends. The length of the CDR3 is 13 residues. Germline loops: CDR1 LNHDA, CDR2 SQIVND (reference sequence). The CDR3 is CASSIGVFYGYTF. CDR3 sequence (DNA): TGTGCCAGTAGTATCGGCGTCTTCTATGGCTACACCTTC.

The J gene is TRBJ2-1, the V gene TRBV14; 8 nucleotides agree with TRBD1. There are 17 residues in the CDR3. Germline CDR1 is SGHDN and CDR2 is FVKESK. The ends lost 0 bases at V and 8 bases at J; junction bases unmatched: 12. The CDR3, as DNA: TGTGCCAGCAGCCAAGATCGTAGGACAGGGAAGGTCCATGAGCAGTTCTTC. This codes for CASSQDRRTGKVHEQFF.

The chain has TRBV28 and TRBJ1-2; 8 bases line up with TRBD1. The ends lost 2 bases at V and 8 bases at J; junction bases unmatched: 7. Germline V gene lookup returns CDR1 MDHEN and CDR2 SYDVKM. The CDR3 is 14 residues long. The chain's CDR3 is CASSLKQGEEGYTF. For the CDR3, the DNA is TGTGCCAGCAGTTTAAAACAGGGGGAAGAAGGCTACACCTTC.

This sequence joins TRBV4-1 and TRBJ2-3; D uncertain. Germline assignment: CDR1 MGHRA and CDR2 YSYEKL. Trimming shortened V by 0 bases and J by 0 bases, and 22 bases separated the two germline ends. The CDR3 is made up of 20 amino acids. In DNA form, the CDR3 reads TGCGCCAGCAGCCAAGATGGCCCCAATAATAGGGCCTCTAGCACAGATACGCAGTATTTT. This gives the protein CASSQDGPNNRASSTDTQYF.

The chain has TRBV5-5 and TRBJ2-3, with 7 bases that match TRBD2. Germline V gives CDR1 SGHKS, CDR2 YYEKEE (reference sequence). There are 18 residues in the CDR3. V dropped 0 bases and J dropped 11; count of bases not matched to a gene: 21. The CDR3 loop reads CASSLAPLLAVGPGGQYF. CDR3 nucleotides: TGTGCCAGCAGCTTGGCCCCACTTCTAGCGGTGGGGCCGGGGGGGCAGTATTTT.

The chain couples TRBV10-3 to TRBJ2-1, with 8 bases fitting TRBD2. Looked up from germline, CDR1 is ENHRY and CDR2 is SYGVKD. This CDR3 contains 16 residues. With V trimmed by 5 bases and J by 0 bases, 6 bases remained unmatched. CDR3 loop: CAISLAGGSSYNEQFF. For the CDR3, the DNA is TGTGCCATCAGTCTAGCGGGTGGGAGCTCCTACAATGAGCAGTTCTTC.

This sequence joins TRBV29-1 and TRBJ2-2, with D unclear. V was pared by 4 bases and J by 1 base, with 7 bases between. The germline gives CDR1 SQVTM, CDR2 ANQGSEA. This CDR3 has 13 residues. This chain's CDR3 is CSVVRGNTGELFF. The CDR3, as DNA: TGCAGCGTTGTCAGAGGGAACACCGGGGAGCTGTTTTTT.

This clone has more than one count but fewer than ten. V gene TRBV5-1 combines with J gene TRBJ1-5; no clear D gene. CDR1 SGHRS and CDR2 YFSETQ come from the germline V gene. V dropped 4 bases and J dropped 6 bases, with 11 bases sitting between them. This CDR3 contains 13 residues. The CDR3 DNA sequence: TGCGCCAGCAGCGCCTACGAGGGTCAGCCCCAGCATTTT. Its translation is CASSAYEGQPQHF.

The chain employs TRBV25-1 and TRBJ2-5; maybe TRBD2 (5 bases). The CDR3 sequence is 16 residues long. Germline V gives CDR1 MGHDK, CDR2 SYGVNS. V was clipped by 1 base and J by 1 base, with 13 bases between them. This CDR3 reads CASSEWPWETQETQYF. DNA for the CDR3: TGTGCCAGCAGTGAATGGCCGTGGGAGACCCAAGAGACCCAGTACTTC.

The gene calls are TRBV15 and TRBJ2-7; D may be TRBD2 (7 bases). V lost 5 bases and J lost 2, with 16 bases in between. CDR3 length equals 15 residues. Germline V gene data show CDR1 as LNHNV and CDR2 as YYDKDF (reference sequence). The CDR3 DNA reads as TGTGCCACCAGCGTCGAGGGGGGGAGGGCCTACGAGCAGTACTTC. Encoded protein: CATSVEGGRAYEQYF.

The chain uses TRBV11-3 and TRBJ2-1, with D tentatively TRBD2 (6 bases). The CDR3 has 15 amino acids. CDR1 and CDR2 from the germline V gene are SGHNT and YENEEA. Trimming cost V 5 bases and J 4 bases, with 15 bases left between them. The CDR3 protein is CASSRGSSAYNEQFF. The CDR3 DNA reads TGTGCCAGCAGCCGGGGGTCTAGCGCGTACAATGAGCAGTTCTTC.

The V gene is TRBV29-1, the J gene TRBJ1-1, with 11 positions matching TRBD1. This CDR3 is 14 amino acids long. V trimming: 7 bases; J trimming: 4 bases; junction bases outside the gene matches: 8. Germline CDR1 SQVTM, CDR2 ANQGSEA. This chain's CDR3 is CSAGTGGSGTEAFF. For the CDR3, the DNA is TGCAGCGCCGGGACAGGGGGGAGTGGCACTGAAGCTTTCTTT. Filled out from reference TRBV29-1 and TRBJ1-1, the complete variable domain reads SAVISQKPSRDICQRGTSLTIQCQVDSQVTMMFWYRQQPGQSLTLIATANQGSEATYESGFVIDKFPISRPNLTFSTLTVSNMSPEDSSIYLCSAGTGGSGTEAFFGQGTRLTVV.

The chain employs TRBV5-6 and TRBJ1-3; D ambiguous. Trimming removed 1 base at V and 8 bases at J, with 13 bases between. Germline V gene sequence: CDR1 SGHDT, CDR2 YYEEEE. The CDR3 is made up of 14 amino acids. The CDR3 loop reads CASSLQSHGDTIYF. The CDR3 coding sequence is TGTGCCAGCAGCTTGCAGTCGCATGGGGACACCATATATTTT.

The rearrangement links TRBV18 to TRBJ2-5; TRBD1 agrees at 11 bases. V lost 3 bases to trimming and J lost 3 bases; unmatched junction nucleotides: 12. This CDR3 comprises 18 residues. The germline V gene encodes CDR1 KGHSH and CDR2 LQKENI. CDR3 coding DNA: TGTGCCAGCTCACCCCCCCCAGGGGGACAGGGGGGAAAAGAGACCCAGTACTTC. Its protein is CASSPPPGGQGGKETQYF.

The rearrangement joins TRBV6-1 to TRBJ2-5, with 11 bases that match TRBD2. Germline loops: CDR1 MNHNS, CDR2 SASEGT. This CDR3 region has 16 residues. V lost 2 bases to trimming and J lost 0 bases; unmatched junction nucleotides: 2. The CDR3 region has the DNA TGTGCCAGCAGTGAAAGGACTAGCGGGCACCAAGAGACCCAGTACTTC. As protein: CASSERTSGHQETQYF.

This chain connects TRBV7-2 to TRBJ2-1; 13 nucleotides agree with TRBD2. J gave up 2 bases and V 8 bases, and 15 bases lay outside the gene matches. The CDR3 has 19 residues. Looked up from germline, CDR1 is SGHTA and CDR2 is FQGNSA. The CDR3 protein is CASGQKGGGLAGPYNEQFF. The CDR3 DNA reads TGTGCCAGCGGACAGAAGGGGGGGGGACTAGCGGGACCCTACAATGAGCAGTTCTTC.

V and J are TRBV12-5 and TRBJ2-2; 8 bases agree with TRBD2. The CDR3 loop spans 16 amino acids. V was clipped by 1 base and J by 6 bases; unmatched bases: 7. Germline loops: CDR1 LGHNT, CDR2 FRNRAP. The CDR3: CASGLDGTSRPGELFF. Written as DNA, the CDR3 is TGTGCTAGTGGTTTGGACGGGACTAGTCGACCCGGGGAGCTGTTTTTT. The entire variable domain, with the rest obtained from reference TRBV12-5 and TRBJ2-2, is as follows: DARVTQTPRHKVTEMGQEVTMRCQPILGHNTVFWYRQTMMQGLELLAYFRNRAPLDDSGMPKDRFSAEMPDATLATLKIQPSEPRDSAVYFCASGLDGTSRPGELFFGEGSRLTVL.

This clone was seen once. The J gene is TRBJ2-5, the V gene TRBV6-1, with D tentatively TRBD1 or TRBD2 (5 bases each). The CDR3 is 17 residues long. Germline-derived CDR1 and CDR2 are MNHNS and SASEGT. Between the trimmed V and J ends, which lost 2 bases and 0 bases, there was a span of 16 bases. CDR3 nucleotides: TGTGCCAGCAGTGAATCCCGGCGCGAGGGGTACCAAGAGACCCAGTACTTC. The encoded protein is CASSESRREGYQETQYF.

The chain uses TRBV5-1 and TRBJ2-7; no definite D call. Trimming removed 0 bases from V and 2 bases from J, with 9 bases in between. The CDR3 contains 14 residues. Germline values: CDR1 SGHRS, CDR2 YFSETQ. The CDR3 here is CASSLDSPTYEQYF. As DNA, the CDR3 is TGCGCCAGCAGCTTGGACAGCCCTACCTACGAGCAGTACTTC.

The chain has TRBV6-5 and TRBJ2-7; D may be TRBD2 (5 bases). The CDR3 totals 15 residues. Trimming removed 2 bases from V and 3 bases from J, with 14 bases in between. The germline CDR1 and CDR2 sequences are MNHEY and SVGAGI. The CDR3 nucleotides are TGTGCCAGCAGTTACCGGCGGGCCGATATCTACGAGCAGTACTTC. This gives the protein CASSYRRADIYEQYF.

The CDR3 reads CASSKYTSGNTIYF. In DNA form, the CDR3 reads TGTGCCAGCAGCAAATACACCTCTGGAAACACCATATATTTT. J is TRBJ1-3 and V is TRBV7-2; D is unclear. CDR3 length: 14 residues. V was trimmed by 5 bases and J by 0 bases, leaving 8 bases between them. CDR1 is SGHTA, CDR2 FQGNSA, per germline.

This chain uses TRBV5-4 with TRBJ2-7, with a weak D call TRBD2 (5 bases). The CDR3 has 15 residues. Germline V gene data show CDR1 as SGHNT and CDR2 as YYREEE (reference sequence). Trimming took off 0 bases at V and 6 bases at J, with 16 bases between the two ends. CDR3 loop: CASSLDGLAPLEQYF. The CDR3 nucleotides read TGTGCCAGCAGCTTGGACGGGCTAGCTCCCCTCGAGCAGTACTTC.

The rearrangement joins TRBV5-1 to TRBJ1-2; 10 bases are a match to TRBD1. The germline gives CDR1 SGHRS, CDR2 YFSETQ. The CDR3 runs 14 residues. Trimming removed 2 bases from V and 6 bases from J; junction bases left unmatched: 4. The CDR3 coding sequence is TGCGCCAGCAGCTTTCGACAGGGGGCGGATGGCTACACCTTC. Translation gives CASSFRQGADGYTF.

The chain carries TRBV28 and TRBJ1-5, with 7 bases fitting TRBD1. CDR1 MDHEN and CDR2 SYDVKM come from the germline V gene. The junction had 15 bases not matched to a gene; V was cut back by 5 bases and J by 2 bases. The CDR3 covers 18 residues. CDR3 sequence (DNA): TGTGCCAGCAGTCCAAGCAACGACAGGGATGGGCGCAATCAGCCCCAGCATTTT. This codes for CASSPSNDRDGRNQPQHF.

This clone was found a few times. V gene TRBV18 combines with J gene TRBJ2-7; D not resolved. Germline V gene data show CDR1 as KGHSH and CDR2 as LQKENI. Trimming cost V 2 bases and J 7 bases, with 12 bases left between them. This CDR3 comprises 13 residues. In DNA, the CDR3 is TGTGCCAGCTCACCAGTCCCGGGTTGGGAGCAGTACTTC. This translates into CASSPVPGWEQYF.

The chain recombines TRBV6-1 with TRBJ2-7, with 8 bases that match TRBD1. V was pared by 5 bases and J by 6 bases, with 6 bases of the junction left unmatched. Germline loops: CDR1 MNHNS, CDR2 SASEGT. This CDR3 is built from 13 residues. As DNA, the CDR3 is TGTGCCAGCAGTACCCAGGGGGCATTCGAGCAGTACTTC. Translating it yields CASSTQGAFEQYF.

The chain joins TRBV19 to TRBJ2-2, with a weak D call TRBD2 (6 bases). Germline loops: CDR1 LNHDA, CDR2 SQIVND (reference sequence). Deletions cut 0 bases from V and 9 bases from J, with 29 bases between. CDR3 length: 20 residues. The CDR3 region is CASSIDLGRERVRSRWELFF. DNA of the CDR3: TGTGCCAGTAGTATAGATCTAGGGCGGGAACGGGTAAGGAGCCGTTGGGAGCTGTTTTTT.

Note on this clone: An end of the junction differs from the germline gene, which may be a read error. V gene TRBV7-7 combines with J gene TRBJ2-1, with TRBD2 matching over 7 bases. The CDR3 loop spans 17 amino acids. The germline V gene has CDR1 SSHAT and CDR2 FNYEAQ (reference sequence). The CDR3, as DNA: TGTGCTAGCAGCGCGAGTCCGCGGGGGTCGGGGAAAGGTGAGCAGTTCTTC. This translates into CASSASPRGSGKGEQFF. The complete variable domain, with remaining parts taken from reference TRBV7-7 and TRBJ2-1, reads GAGVSQSPRYKVTKRGQDVTLRCDPISSHATLYWYQQALGQGPEFLTYFNYEAQPDKSGLPSDRFSAERPEGSISTLTIQRTEQRDSAMYRCASSASPRGSGKGEQFFGPGTRLTVL.

This chain connects TRBV30 to TRBJ1-5, with D perhaps matching TRBD1 (5 bases). Germline CDR1 is GTSNPN and CDR2 is SVGIG (reference sequence). The CDR3 is 15 residues long. With 1 base removed from V and 5 bases from J, the gap between germline ends came to 15 bases. The CDR3 nucleotides read TGTGCCTGGAGTGAGAGAGGGACGGGGCATCAGCCCCAGCATTTT. Amino acids: CAWSERGTGHQPQHF.